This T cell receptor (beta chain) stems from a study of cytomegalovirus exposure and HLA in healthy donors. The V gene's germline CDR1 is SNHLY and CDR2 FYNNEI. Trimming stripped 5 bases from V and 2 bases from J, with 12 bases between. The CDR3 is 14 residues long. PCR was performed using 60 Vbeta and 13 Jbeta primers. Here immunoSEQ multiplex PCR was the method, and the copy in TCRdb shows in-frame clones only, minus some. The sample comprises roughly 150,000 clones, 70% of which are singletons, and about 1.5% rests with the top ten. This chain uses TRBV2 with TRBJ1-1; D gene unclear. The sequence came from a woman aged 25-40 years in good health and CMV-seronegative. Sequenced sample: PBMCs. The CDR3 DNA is TGTGCCAGCAGTCCCCGGAGGATCAACACTGAAGCTTTCTTT. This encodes CASSPRRINTEAFF.